What follows are 3 T cell receptor beta chains derived from one specimen sequenced in a study of T cell repertoires in cytomegalovirus infection. Their target antigens are unknown. One entry per CDR3 protein results from TCRdb running MiXCR on the reads. This sample has about 700,000 distinct CDR3 sequences; around 30% occur once, and the top ten carry approximately 18%. Material: cultured PBMCs, obtained from culture after CMV antigen stimulation. All receptors come from a human donor in good health (CMV status not recorded). Some clones in this sample may be carry-over from other donors' samples.

Only a few counts were recorded for this clonotype. This chain connects TRBV19 to TRBJ2-7; 8 bases map to TRBD1. V dropped 3 bases and J dropped 5; count of bases not matched to a gene: 9. The CDR3 has 15 residues. Germline V gene sequence: CDR1 LNHDA, CDR2 SQIVND (reference sequence). The CDR3 DNA follows: TGTGCCAGTAGTATTAGTCCCGACAGGGGCCACGAGCAGTACTTC. Amino acid sequence: CASSISPDRGHEQYF.

The rearrangement links TRBV12-3 or TRBV12-4 to TRBJ1-1; no clear D gene. This CDR3 has 13 residues. The ends were cut back, 8 bases at V and 0 bases at J, with 10 bases in the middle. The CDR3 region has the DNA TGTGCCAGCGGAGGCGGGGTGAACACTGAAGCTTTCTTT. It specifies CASGGGVNTEAFF.

The chain carries TRBV7-2 and TRBJ2-5; D gene uncertain. Germline V CDR1 and CDR2: SGHTA, FQGNSA. The CDR3 spans 13 residues. V gave up 6 bases and J gave up 2 bases, with 10 bases separating them. The chain's CDR3 is CASSSVYQETQYF. The CDR3 nucleotides are TGTGCCAGCAGTAGTGTCTATCAAGAGACCCAGTACTTC.